The T cell receptor (beta chain) described here comes from a study of T cells after somatic rescue of genetic block. Germline CDR1 is MDHEN and CDR2 is SYDVKM. The CDR3 consists of 15 residues. Unmatched junction bases numbered 13, after V lost 6 bases and J lost 6 bases. Clones were read by immunoSEQ multiplex PCR, and TCRdb kept only the in-frame ones, dropping some. This repertoire shows 14,000 to 15,000 clones, around 70% found once; its top ten account for approximately 15%. This TCR was sampled from a boy aged 5-17 years. The chain uses TRBV28 and TRBJ1-1, with TRBD1 matching over 7 bases. What was sequenced was peripheral blood mononuclear cells (PBMCs). The chain's CDR3 is CASSLTGAPEAEAFF. CDR3 in DNA: TGTGCCAGCAGCCTAACAGGGGCCCCCGAGGCTGAAGCTTTCTTT.